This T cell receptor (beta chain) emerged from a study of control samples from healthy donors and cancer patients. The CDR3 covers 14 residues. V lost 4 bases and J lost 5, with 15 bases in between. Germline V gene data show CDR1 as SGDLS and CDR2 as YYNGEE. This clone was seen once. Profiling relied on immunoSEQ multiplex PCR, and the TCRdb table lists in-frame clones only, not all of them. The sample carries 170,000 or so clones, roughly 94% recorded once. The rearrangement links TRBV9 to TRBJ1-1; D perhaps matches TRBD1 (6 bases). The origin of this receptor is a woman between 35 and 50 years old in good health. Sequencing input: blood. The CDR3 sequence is CASSLGTRGTEAFF. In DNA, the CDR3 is TGTGCCAGCAGCTTAGGGACACGGGGAACTGAAGCTTTCTTT.